The 21 T cell receptor beta chains listed next were all sequenced from one sample in a study of control samples from healthy donors and cancer patients. Only in-frame clones appear in the TCRdb table, and some are missing; sequencing was by immunoSEQ multiplex PCR. The repertoire table contains 150,000 to 200,000 clones. Sequencing was performed on blood. The source is a young woman in good health.

The rearrangement uses TRBV19 and TRBJ2-1, with 12 bases that match TRBD1. J lost 9 bases, V lost 3 bases, and 6 bases had no gene match. This CDR3 is built from 15 residues. Germline CDR1 and CDR2: LNHDA and SQIVND (reference sequence). CDR3 bases: TGTGCCAGTAGTATCGGGACAGGGGGCTACGGTGAGCAGTTCTTC. It encodes CASSIGTGGYGEQFF.

The V call is TRBV21-1, the J call TRBJ2-1; the DNA was not used to check the table's D call, TRBD1. TRBV21-1 is listed as a pseudogene. The CDR3 is made up of 14 amino acids. In DNA form, the CDR3 reads TGTGCCAGCAGCAGCGCACAGGGGTGGAATGAGCAGTTCTTC. Translation gives CASSSAQGWNEQFF.

This chain connects TRBV6-6 to TRBJ1-4; D unresolved. CDR1 is MNHNY and CDR2 is SVGAGI in the germline V gene (reference sequence). This CDR3 is built from 14 residues. Trimming pared 8 bases from V and 0 bases from J, leaving 10 bases between. The CDR3 reads CASQFTPTNEKLFF. The CDR3, as DNA: TGTGCCAGCCAATTTACCCCAACTAATGAAAAACTGTTTTTT.

The V gene is TRBV24-1, the J gene TRBJ1-2; unclear D gene. Deletions cut 11 bases from V and 2 bases from J, with 8 bases between. The CDR3 has 11 amino acids. The germline CDR1 and CDR2 sequences are KGHDR and SFDVKD. CDR3 sequence reads: CAKGRNYGYTF. Here the CDR3 DNA reads TGTGCCAAAGGACGGAACTATGGCTACACCTTC.

This chain uses TRBV2 with TRBJ2-3; 8 bases are a match to TRBD1. Per germline, CDR1 SNHLY and CDR2 FYNNEI. V shed 4 bases, J shed 0 bases, and the junction held 3 bases outside the gene matches. The length of the CDR3 is 15 residues. This chain's CDR3 is CASSGTGFSTDTQYF. CDR3 nucleotide sequence: TGTGCCAGCAGTGGGACAGGGTTTAGCACAGATACGCAGTATTTT.

This chain uses TRBV15 with TRBJ2-4, with a weak D call TRBD1 (6 bases). V shed 3 bases and J shed 8 bases, with 20 bases lying between them. Germline V gives CDR1 LNHNV, CDR2 YYDKDF (reference sequence). This CDR3 comprises 16 residues. DNA of the CDR3: TGTGCCACCAGCAGGCCAGGGGCCCGAAAAGTCGACATTCAGTACTTC. Translation: CATSRPGARKVDIQYF.

The chain links TRBV5-1 to TRBJ1-6, with no clear D. The length of the CDR3 is 13 residues. Germline values: CDR1 SGHRS, CDR2 YFSETQ. V lost 0 bases to trimming and J lost 6 bases, with 4 bases between them. CDR3 DNA: TGCGCCAGCAGCTTGGGGTCTAATTCACCCCTCCACTTT. Its protein product is CASSLGSNSPLHF.

The chain uses TRBV6-6 and TRBJ1-1, with no clear D. Germline CDR1 MNHNY, CDR2 SVGAGI (reference sequence). The CDR3 runs 12 residues. Between the trimmed V and J ends, which lost 5 bases and 8 bases, there was a span of 12 bases. The DNA for the CDR3 is TGTGCCAGCAGTAAGGAGGCCCGCGAAGCTTTCTTT. Its translation: CASSKEAREAFF.

The V and J genes are TRBV4-2 and TRBJ2-1; TRBD1 aligns across 9 bases. V trimming: 5 bases; J trimming: 6 bases; junction bases outside the gene matches: 5. The CDR3 totals 14 residues. Germline assignment: CDR1 LGHNA and CDR2 YNFKEQ. In DNA, the CDR3 is TGTGCCAGCAGCACACAGGGGGCAGGCAATGAGCAGTTCTTC. It encodes CASSTQGAGNEQFF.

The chain recombines TRBV25-1 with TRBJ1-1, with a tentative D call TRBD1 (6 bases). The CDR3 spans 13 residues. Germline CDR1 reads MGHDK; CDR2 reads SYGVNS. With 4 bases removed from V and 6 bases from J, the gap between germline ends came to 12 bases. CDR3 loop: CASSGYREPEAFF. The CDR3 coding sequence is TGTGCCAGCAGTGGCTACAGGGAGCCTGAAGCTTTCTTT.

This sequence joins TRBV11-2 and TRBJ2-5; no definite D call. Trimming shortened V by 4 bases and J by 0 bases, and 12 bases separated the two germline ends. The CDR3 is 15 residues long. Per germline, CDR1 SGHAT and CDR2 FQNNGV. Here the CDR3 reads CASSWPRRYQETQYF. The CDR3 nucleotides read TGTGCCAGCAGCTGGCCCCGACGGTACCAAGAGACCCAGTACTTC.

V gene TRBV14 combines with J gene TRBJ1-3; 9 bases line up with TRBD1. Germline V gene sequence: CDR1 SGHDN, CDR2 FVKESK. This CDR3 has 16 residues. Losses at the gene ends were 4 bases for V and 1 base for J; bases not matched to a gene: 5. CDR3: CASSLKTGGSGNTIYF. CDR3 nucleotides: TGTGCCAGCAGCCTCAAGACAGGGGGATCTGGAAACACCATATATTTT.

The chain combines TRBV5-5 with TRBJ2-7; 10 nucleotides align to TRBD1. The CDR3 is 15 residues long. CDR1 and CDR2 (germline): SGHKS, YYEKEE (reference sequence). The trim removed 4 bases at V and 3 bases at J, leaving 7 bases unmatched. The CDR3 loop reads CASSHTGTGDYEQYF. CDR3 sequence (DNA): TGTGCCAGCAGCCATACCGGGACAGGGGACTACGAGCAGTACTTC. The variable domain in full, with the rest retrieved from reference TRBV5-5 and TRBJ2-7, is DAGVTQSPTHLIKTRGQQVTLRCSPISGHKSVSWYQQVLGQGPQFIFQYYEKEERGRGNFPDRFSARQFPNYSSELNVNALLLGDSALYLCASSHTGTGDYEQYFGPGTRLTVT.

This chain joins TRBV11-2 and TRBJ2-1, with D possibly called TRBD1 or TRBD2 (5 bases each). V was trimmed by 3 bases and J by 7 bases, leaving 10 bases between them. CDR3 length: 13 residues. Germline CDR1 and CDR2: SGHAT and FQNNGV. The DNA for the CDR3 is TGTGCCAGCAGCTTGGGGGAAGGGAATGAGCAGTTCTTC. It encodes CASSLGEGNEQFF.

The chain is built from TRBV7-2 and TRBJ2-2; the match to TRBD2 covers 10 bases. CDR3 length: 15 amino acids. Losses at the gene ends were 5 bases for V and 1 base for J; bases not matched to a gene: 1. From germline, CDR1 is SGHTA and CDR2 FQGNSA. The CDR3 nucleotides read TGTGCCAGCAGCCGGACTAGCGGGAACACCGGGGAGCTGTTTTTT. Its protein is CASSRTSGNTGELFF. Full variable domain (outside the CDR3, taken from reference TRBV7-2 and TRBJ2-2): GAGVSQSPSNKVTEKGKDVELRCDPISGHTALYWYRQSLGQGLEFLIYFQGNSAPDKSGLPSDRFSAERTGGSVSTLTIQRTQQEDSAVYLCASSRTSGNTGELFFGEGSRLTVL.

The V call is TRBV11-3, the J call TRBJ2-5; perhaps TRBD2 as D (6 bases). CDR1 and CDR2 from the germline V gene are SGHNT and YENEEA. V lost 4 bases, J lost 3 bases, and 15 bases lay in between. The CDR3 has 15 residues. The CDR3 region has the DNA TGTGCCAGCAGCTCCTACGCTAGCGCCGAAGAGACCCAGTACTTC. Its translation: CASSSYASAEETQYF.

This chain links TRBV9 with TRBJ2-2; maybe TRBD2 (6 bases). Germline V lookup: CDR1 SGDLS, CDR2 YYNGEE. The CDR3 has 16 residues. The V gene lost 0 bases and the J gene lost 4 bases, with 13 bases spanning the gap. The CDR3 loop is CASSVAPAGSTGELFF. The DNA for the CDR3 is TGTGCCAGCAGCGTAGCCCCAGCGGGTTCCACCGGGGAGCTGTTTTTT.

V usage is TRBV27 and J usage is TRBJ1-5, with 9 bases aligning to TRBD1. V lost 6 bases and J lost 2; bases outside the gene matches: 5. Germline loops: CDR1 MNHEY, CDR2 SMNVEV (reference sequence). The CDR3 totals 15 residues. The CDR3 DNA sequence: TGTGCCAGCAGCCAGACAGGGGGGGGCAATCAGCCCCAGCATTTT. It is translated as CASSQTGGGNQPQHF.

The chain links TRBV29-1 to TRBJ1-1, with D hard to call. The CDR3 consists of 11 residues. Trimming stripped 7 bases from V and 5 bases from J, with 11 bases between. The germline V gene has CDR1 SQVTM and CDR2 ANQGSEA. CDR3 residues: CSAQTVTEAFF. The CDR3 DNA reads as TGCAGCGCCCAAACAGTTACTGAAGCTTTCTTT.

V and J are TRBV11-2 and TRBJ1-2; unclear D gene. V was trimmed by 2 bases and J by 4 bases, leaving 14 bases between them. The CDR3 has 15 amino acids. Germline assignment: CDR1 SGHAT and CDR2 FQNNGV. The CDR3 sequence: CASSLTSTAFYGYTF. The CDR3 region has the DNA TGTGCCAGCAGCTTAACCAGCACAGCCTTCTATGGCTACACCTTC.

V is TRBV28 and J is TRBJ1-2; D is uncertain. V lost 3 bases to trimming and J lost 3 bases, with 23 bases between them. The CDR3 has 18 amino acids. Germline V lookup: CDR1 MDHEN, CDR2 SYDVKM. Here the CDR3 DNA reads TGTGCCAGCAGTTTCCCCCGGGCGGGTAGAGATCGGGACTATGGCTACACCTTC. It is translated as CASSFPRAGRDRDYGYTF.